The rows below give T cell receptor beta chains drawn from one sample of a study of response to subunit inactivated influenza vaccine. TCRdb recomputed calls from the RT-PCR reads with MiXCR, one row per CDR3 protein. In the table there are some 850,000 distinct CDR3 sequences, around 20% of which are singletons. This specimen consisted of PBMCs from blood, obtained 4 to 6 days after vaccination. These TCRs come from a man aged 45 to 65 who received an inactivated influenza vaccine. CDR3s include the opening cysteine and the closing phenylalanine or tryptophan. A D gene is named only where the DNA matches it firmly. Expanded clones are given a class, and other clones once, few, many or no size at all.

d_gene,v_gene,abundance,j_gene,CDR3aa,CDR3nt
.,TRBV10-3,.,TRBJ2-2,CAISTTNTGELFF,TGTGCCATCAGTACAACGAACACCGGGGAGCTGTTTTTT
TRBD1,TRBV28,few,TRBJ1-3,CASIEAPGQGGNTIYF,TGTGCCAGCATTGAGGCCCCGGGACAGGGAGGAAACACCATATATTTT
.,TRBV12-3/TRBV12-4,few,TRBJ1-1,CASASRRGGTEAFF,TGTGCCAGCGCCTCCAGGAGGGGTGGCACTGAAGCTTTCTTT
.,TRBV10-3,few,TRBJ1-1,CAIRDNHQSPNTEAFF,TGTGCCATCCGGGACAATCATCAGTCCCCGAACACTGAAGCTTTCTTT
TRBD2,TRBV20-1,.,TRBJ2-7,CSASSASGALGQYF,TGCAGTGCTAGTTCGGCTAGCGGGGCCCTGGGGCAGTACTTC
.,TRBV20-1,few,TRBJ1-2,CSARDPRSPADGYTF,TGCAGTGCTAGAGATCCCAGGTCCCCGGCGGATGGCTACACCTTC
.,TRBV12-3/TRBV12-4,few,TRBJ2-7,CASSNIPGVSYEQYF,TGTGCCAGCAGCAATATTCCAGGTGTCTCCTACGAGCAGTACTTC
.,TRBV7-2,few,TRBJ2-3,CASSIPRPQPDTQYF,TGTGCCAGCAGCATCCCCAGGCCCCAGCCAGATACGCAGTATTTT
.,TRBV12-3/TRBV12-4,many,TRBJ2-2,CASSSLALNTGELFF,TGTGCCAGCAGCTCCCTAGCGCTGAACACCGGGGAGCTGTTTTTT
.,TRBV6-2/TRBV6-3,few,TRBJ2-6,CASSSHSSGANVLTF,TGTGCCAGCAGTTCACACAGCTCTGGGGCCAACGTCCTGACTTTC
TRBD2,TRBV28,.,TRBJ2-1,CASSRSGRYNEQFF,TGTGCCAGCAGTCGTAGCGGGAGGTACAATGAGCAGTTCTTC
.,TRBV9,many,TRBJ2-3,CASSVVAGTYTDTQYF,TGTGCCAGCAGCGTAGTCGCCGGGACTTACACAGATACGCAGTATTTT
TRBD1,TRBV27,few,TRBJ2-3,CASSRTGEDTQYF,TGTGCCAGTAGCCGAACAGGGGAAGATACGCAGTATTTT
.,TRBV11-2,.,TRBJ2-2,CAIDKGGRYTGELFF,TGTGCCATAGACAAAGGGGGGAGGTACACCGGGGAGCTGTTTTTT
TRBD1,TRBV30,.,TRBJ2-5,CAWGQGVSRETQYF,TGTGCCTGGGGACAGGGTGTATCAAGAGAGACCCAGTACTTC
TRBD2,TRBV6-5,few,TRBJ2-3,CASRFRLAGGTDTQYF,TGTGCCAGCAGATTTCGACTAGCGGGGGGCACAGATACGCAGTATTTT
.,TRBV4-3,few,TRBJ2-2,CASSRMLGTNTGELFF,TGCGCCAGCAGCCGTATGTTAGGGACGAACACCGGGGAGCTGTTTTTT
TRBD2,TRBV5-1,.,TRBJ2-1,CASRETSGSYNDQFF,TGCGCCAGCAGGGAGACTAGCGGGAGTTACAATGACCAGTTCTTC
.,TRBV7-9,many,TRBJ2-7,CASSQGRAPHEQYF,TGTGCCAGCAGCCAAGGCAGGGCGCCCCACGAGCAGTACTTC
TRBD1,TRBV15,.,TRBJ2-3,CATSNPGTGADTQYF,TGTGCCACCTCGAATCCCGGGACAGGGGCAGATACGCAGTATTTT
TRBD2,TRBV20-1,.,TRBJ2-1,CSARDSLRGGSYNEQFF,TGCAGTGCTAGAGATTCTCTGCGCGGGGGCTCCTACAATGAGCAGTTCTTC
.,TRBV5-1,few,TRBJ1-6,CASSLVALDSPLHF,TGCGCCAGCAGCTTGGTCGCGTTGGATTCACCCCTCCACTTT
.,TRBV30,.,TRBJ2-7,CAWTFGYEQYF,TGTGCCTGGACCTTTGGCTACGAGCAGTACTTC
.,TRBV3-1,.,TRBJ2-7,CASSQGISSAYEQYF,TGTGCCAGCAGCCAAGGGATCAGTTCTGCCTACGAGCAGTACTTC
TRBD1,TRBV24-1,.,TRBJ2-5,CATSDLGQGQETQYF,TGTGCCACCAGTGATTTGGGACAGGGACAAGAGACCCAGTACTTC
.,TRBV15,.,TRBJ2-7,CATSRGSYEQYF,TGTGCCACCAGCAGAGGATCCTACGAGCAGTACTTC
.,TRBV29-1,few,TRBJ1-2,CSVEARLANYGYTF,TGCAGCGTTGAGGCTCGTTTGGCTAACTATGGCTACACCTTC
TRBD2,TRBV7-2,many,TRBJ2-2,CASSPGGLHTGELFF,TGTGCCAGCAGCCCGGGGGGACTACACACCGGGGAGCTGTTTTTT
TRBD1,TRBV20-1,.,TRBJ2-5,CSAVTGQGWKTQYF,TGCAGTGCCGTCACGGGACAGGGGTGGAAGACCCAGTACTTC
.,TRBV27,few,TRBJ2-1,CASTFHNEQFF,TGTGCCAGCACCTTCCACAATGAGCAGTTCTTC
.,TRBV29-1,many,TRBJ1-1,CSVQRGTEAFF,TGCAGCGTTCAGAGGGGCACTGAAGCTTTCTTT
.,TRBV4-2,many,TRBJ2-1,CASSQDRRTHYNEQFF,TGTGCCAGCAGCCAAGATCGGCGGACTCACTACAATGAGCAGTTCTTC
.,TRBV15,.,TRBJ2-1,CATSRAQENYNEQFF,TGTGCCACCAGCAGAGCGCAGGAGAACTACAATGAGCAGTTCTTC
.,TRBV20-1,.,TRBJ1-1,CSVPGLGVGTEAFF,TGCAGTGTACCAGGATTGGGGGTGGGCACTGAAGCTTTCTTT
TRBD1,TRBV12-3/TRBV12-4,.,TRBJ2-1,CASSSPTGQGLF,TGTGCAAGCAGTTCCCCCACGGGACAGGGTCTCTTC
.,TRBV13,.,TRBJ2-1,CASSFQYEQFF,TGTGCCAGCAGCTTTCAGTATGAGCAGTTCTTC
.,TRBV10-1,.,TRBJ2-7,CASSDYTGPYSYEQYF,TGCGCCAGCAGTGATTATACCGGGCCATACTCCTACGAGCAGTACTTC
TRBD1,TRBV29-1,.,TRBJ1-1,CSVGPQGGTEAFF,TGCAGCGTAGGCCCTCAGGGGGGAACTGAAGCTTTCTTT
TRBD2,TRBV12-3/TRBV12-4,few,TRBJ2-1,CASSSGGAHYNEQFF,TGTGCCAGCAGTAGCGGGGGCGCCCACTACAATGAGCAGTTCTTC
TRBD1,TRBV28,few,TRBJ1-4,CATTTGGGEKLFF,TGTGCCACCACGACAGGGGGCGGCGAAAAACTGTTTTTT
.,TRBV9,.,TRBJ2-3,CASSVAGSRSYSTDTQYF,TGTGCCAGCAGCGTAGCTGGGAGCCGCTCGTACAGCACAGATACGCAGTATTTT
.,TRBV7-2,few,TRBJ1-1,CASSNSGLRKAFF,TGTGCCAGCAGCAATTCAGGGCTTAGGAAAGCTTTCTTT
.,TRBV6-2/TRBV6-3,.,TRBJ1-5,CASTDNSNQPQHF,TGTGCCAGCACTGACAATAGCAATCAGCCCCAGCATTTT
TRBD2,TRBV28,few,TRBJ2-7,CASSPGTSFREQYF,TGTGCCAGCAGCCCCGGGACTAGCTTCCGTGAGCAGTACTTC